These 20 T cell receptor beta chains originate from one sample sequenced in a study of blood T cells in healthy people across ages. The second PCR ran about 6 to 12 cycles with a sample-barcoded 5' primer and J-beta primers. TCRdb redid the calling of the 5' RACE reads with MiXCR, one entry per CDR3 protein. The sample consists of about 760,000 distinct CDR3 sequences, 56% of them appearing once. The specimen sequenced was blood. The receptors were gathered from a man aged 40-50 years in good health.

V and J are TRBV20-1 and TRBJ2-7; the D gene could be TRBD1 or TRBD2 (7 bases each). Germline lookup yields CDR1 DFQATT and CDR2 SNEGSKA (reference sequence). V lost 3 bases and J lost 5, with 17 bases in between. The length of the CDR3 is 14 residues. The CDR3 reads CSASPGRGGHEQYF. CDR3 DNA sequence: TGCAGTGCTAGCCCAGGCAGGGGGGGCCACGAGCAGTACTTC.

The chain combines TRBV2 with TRBJ1-2; D remains ambiguous. This CDR3 has 11 residues. The germline CDR1 and CDR2 sequences are SNHLY and FYNNEI. Trimming left V 4 bases short and J 8 bases short, with 8 bases between. This CDR3 reads CASSAQTGYTF. The CDR3 region has the DNA TGTGCCAGCAGTGCGCAGACCGGCTACACCTTC.

V and J are TRBV6-4 and TRBJ1-2; unclear D gene. Trimming removed 0 bases from V and 4 bases from J, with 15 bases in between. The CDR3 contains 16 residues. Germline values: CDR1 MRHNA, CDR2 SNTAGT. CDR3 bases: TGTGCCAGCAGTGACTCGGCAGTCGAGAGATTCTATGGCTACACCTTC. Its protein is CASSDSAVERFYGYTF.

This rearrangement joins TRBV25-1 to TRBJ1-2, with a weak D call TRBD1 (6 bases). This CDR3 has 12 amino acids. The germline CDR1 and CDR2 sequences are MGHDK and SYGVNS. The ends were cut back, 4 bases at V and 10 bases at J, with 13 bases in the middle. CDR3 sequence reads: CASSAGTSLYTF. In DNA form, the CDR3 reads TGTGCCAGCAGTGCCGGGACAAGTCTCTACACCTTC.

The V gene is TRBV24-1, the J gene TRBJ2-3, with 9 bases matching TRBD2. Germline CDR1 reads KGHDR; CDR2 reads SFDVKD. The CDR3 contains 16 residues. The V gene end was trimmed by 4 bases and the J gene end by 2 bases; junction bases not matched to a gene: 6. The CDR3 DNA sequence: TGTGCCACCAGTGACCCGACTAGCGGCGTCACAGATACGCAGTATTTT. It yields the protein CATSDPTSGVTDTQYF.

This sequence joins TRBV28 and TRBJ2-7; D perhaps matches TRBD1 (5 bases). Germline V gene sequence: CDR1 MDHEN, CDR2 SYDVKM. This CDR3 spans 11 amino acids. Trimming removed 10 bases at V and 7 bases at J, with 14 bases between. The chain's CDR3 is CAIQGSREQYF. CDR3 nucleotide sequence: TGTGCCATCCAGGGTTCAAGGGAGCAGTACTTC.

This rearrangement joins TRBV5-6 to TRBJ2-4; D remains unclear. The J call is in doubt because the DNA end fits TRBJ2-7 better. This CDR3 contains 14 residues. Germline CDR1 SGHDT, CDR2 YYEEEE. The CDR3 spells CASSFLPQAYEQYF. DNA for the CDR3: TGTGCCAGCAGCTTTCTACCTCAGGCCTACGAGCAGTACTTC.

The chain couples TRBV28 to TRBJ2-1; no definite D call. CDR1 and CDR2 from the germline V gene are MDHEN and SYDVKM. The CDR3 length is 16 residues. Trimming took off 6 bases at V and 0 bases at J, with 15 bases between the two ends. DNA for the CDR3: TGTGCCAGCAGCCCTGCTGGGGTGATCTCCTACAATGAGCAGTTCTTC. This translates into CASSPAGVISYNEQFF.

This rearrangement joins TRBV4-2 to TRBJ1-6, with D uncertain. Between the trimmed V and J ends, which lost 4 bases and 0 bases, there was a span of 10 bases. The CDR3 runs 16 residues. Germline CDR1 LGHNA, CDR2 YNFKEQ. CDR3 DNA: TGTGCCAGCAGCCCGACAAAAAGCTCCTATAATTCACCCCTCCACTTT. Translated: CASSPTKSSYNSPLHF.

This clonotype was found many times. V and J are TRBV6-2 or TRBV6-3 and TRBJ2-5; D is ambiguous. Trimming took off 6 bases at V and 4 bases at J, with 15 bases between the two ends. CDR1 is MNHEY, CDR2 SVGEGT, per germline. This CDR3 comprises 14 residues. The CDR3 DNA reads as TGTGCCAGCAGAGATAATCACCCTCCAGAGACCCAGTACTTC. Protein sequence: CASRDNHPPETQYF.

This clonotype was recorded a few times. V usage is TRBV5-6 and J usage is TRBJ1-2, with no clear D. The CDR3 consists of 15 residues. Germline V CDR1 and CDR2: SGHDT, YYEEEE. Trimming removed 4 bases from V and 1 base from J, with 14 bases in between. CDR3 bases: TGTGCCAGCAGCCCCCCGGACGGCGTTAACTATGGCTACACCTTC. Its protein is CASSPPDGVNYGYTF.

This chain uses TRBV20-1 with TRBJ2-1; D could derive from TRBD1 or TRBD2 (5 bases each). V lost 6 bases to trimming and J lost 4 bases, with 19 bases between them. The CDR3 is made up of 15 amino acids. Germline CDR1 and CDR2: DFQATT and SNEGSKA (reference sequence). CDR3: CSAWPGRAFYNEQFF. For the CDR3, the DNA is TGCAGTGCATGGCCGGGACGGGCCTTTTACAATGAGCAGTTCTTC.

The CDR3, as DNA: TGTGCCAGCAGTAAGACCTCCCCGAGGACCCAGTACTTC. It encodes CASSKTSPRTQYF. V and J are TRBV28 and TRBJ2-5; D gene uncertain. Trimming cost V 5 bases and J 7 bases, with 14 bases left between them. The CDR3 has 13 residues. Germline CDR1 MDHEN, CDR2 SYDVKM.

This rearrangement joins TRBV7-6 to TRBJ2-5; 8 positions agree with TRBD2. There are 15 residues in the CDR3. Germline V gene sequence: CDR1 SGHVS, CDR2 FNYEAQ. V lost 4 bases to trimming and J lost 4 bases; unmatched junction nucleotides: 8. DNA of the CDR3: TGTGCCAGCAGCTCCCGGGGGGGGGCGTTAGAGACCCAGTACTTC. It encodes CASSSRGGALETQYF.

Only a few counts were recorded for this clonotype. V usage is TRBV5-1 and J usage is TRBJ2-7; possible D gene TRBD1, 5 bases. Germline CDR1 reads SGHRS; CDR2 reads YFSETQ. The V end lost 0 bases, the J end lost 4 bases, and 11 bases lay between the germline ends. This CDR3 comprises 14 residues. The CDR3 protein is CASSLGGAIYEQYF. As DNA, the CDR3 is TGCGCCAGCAGCTTGGGTGGGGCCATTTACGAGCAGTACTTC.

This chain uses TRBV28 with TRBJ1-1; D may be TRBD1 (5 bases). The V and J ends lost 3 bases and 2 bases respectively, with 10 bases between them. Looked up from germline, CDR1 is MDHEN and CDR2 is SYDVKM. The CDR3 length is 14 residues. CDR3 bases: TGTGCCAGCAGTTTCCCAGGGATCAACACTGAAGCTTTCTTT. Protein sequence: CASSFPGINTEAFF.

Here the CDR3 DNA reads TGTGCCAGCATGCGGCCTATGAATGGCTACACCTTC. It codes for CASMRPMNGYTF. The chain employs TRBV6-5 and TRBJ1-2; D unclear. The CDR3 has 12 residues. The germline V and J ends were trimmed by 7 bases and 6 bases, with 12 bases remaining between them. Germline CDR1 MNHEY, CDR2 SVGAGI.

This clonotype was recorded a few times. V gene TRBV15 combines with J gene TRBJ2-7; 8 positions agree with TRBD1. CDR1 and CDR2 (germline): LNHNV, YYDKDF (reference sequence). J lost 3 bases, V lost 1 base, and 5 bases had no gene match. The CDR3 totals 15 residues. CDR3 region: CATSRVPGGSYEQYF. CDR3 coding DNA: TGTGCCACCAGCAGAGTACCAGGGGGCAGCTACGAGCAGTACTTC.

CDR3 DNA sequence: TGTGCCAGCAGCCCAAGACAGGGGTCTAGAACGCATAGTGGGCACCACTTATACGAGCAGTACTTC. Its translation is CASSPRQGSRTHSGHHLYEQYF. The chain has TRBV6-1 and TRBJ2-7; TRBD1 agrees at 8 bases. Germline lookup yields CDR1 MNHNS and CDR2 SASEGT. The ends lost 6 bases at V and 4 bases at J; junction bases unmatched: 32. CDR3 length equals 22 residues.

This clonotype has a handful of counts. The chain is built from TRBV3-1 and TRBJ2-7; 9 bases agree with TRBD2. Germline V gene lookup returns CDR1 LGHDT and CDR2 YNNKEL (reference sequence). Unmatched junction bases numbered 7, after V lost 3 bases and J lost 7 bases. CDR3 size: 14 residues. CDR3 DNA: TGTGCCAGCAGCCAGAAGGGACTAGCCCGGGAGCAGTACTTC. Its protein product is CASSQKGLAREQYF.